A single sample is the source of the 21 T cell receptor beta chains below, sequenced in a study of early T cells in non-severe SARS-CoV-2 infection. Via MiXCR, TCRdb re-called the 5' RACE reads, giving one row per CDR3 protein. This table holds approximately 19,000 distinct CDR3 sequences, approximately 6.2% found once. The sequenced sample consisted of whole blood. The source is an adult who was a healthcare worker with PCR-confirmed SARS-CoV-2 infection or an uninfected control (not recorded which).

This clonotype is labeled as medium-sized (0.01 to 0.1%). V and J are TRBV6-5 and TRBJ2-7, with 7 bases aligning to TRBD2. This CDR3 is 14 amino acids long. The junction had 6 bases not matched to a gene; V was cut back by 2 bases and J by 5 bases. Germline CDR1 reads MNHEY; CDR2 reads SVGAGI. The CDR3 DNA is TGTGCCAGCAGTTACGGGCGGGGGAACCACGAGCAGTACTTC. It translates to CASSYGRGNHEQYF.

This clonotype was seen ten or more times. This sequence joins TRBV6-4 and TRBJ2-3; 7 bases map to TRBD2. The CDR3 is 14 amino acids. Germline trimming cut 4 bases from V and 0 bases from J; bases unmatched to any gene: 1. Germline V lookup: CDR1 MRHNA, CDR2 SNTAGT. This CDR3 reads CASSASGSTDTQYF. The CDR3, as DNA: TGTGCCAGCAGTGCTAGCGGTAGCACAGATACGCAGTATTTT.

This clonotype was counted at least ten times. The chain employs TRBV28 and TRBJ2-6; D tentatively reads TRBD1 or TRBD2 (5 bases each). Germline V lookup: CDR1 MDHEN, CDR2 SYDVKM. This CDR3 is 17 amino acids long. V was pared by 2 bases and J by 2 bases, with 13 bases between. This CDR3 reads CASSLLGTLAGANVLTF. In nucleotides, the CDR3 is TGTGCCAGCAGTTTACTAGGGACCCTCGCTGGGGCCAACGTCCTGACTTTC. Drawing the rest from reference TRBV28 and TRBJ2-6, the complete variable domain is DVKVTQSSRYLVKRTGEKVFLECVQDMDHENMFWYRQDPGLGLRLIYFSYDVKMKEKGDIPEGYSVSREKKERFSLILESASTNQTSMYLCASSLLGTLAGANVLTFGAGSRLTVL.

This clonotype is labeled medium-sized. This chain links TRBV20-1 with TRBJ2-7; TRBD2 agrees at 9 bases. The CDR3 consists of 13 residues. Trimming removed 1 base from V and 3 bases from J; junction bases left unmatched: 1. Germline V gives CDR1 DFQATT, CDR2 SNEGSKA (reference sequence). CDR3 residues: CSARGLADYEQYF. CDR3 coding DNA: TGCAGTGCTAGAGGACTAGCGGACTACGAGCAGTACTTC.

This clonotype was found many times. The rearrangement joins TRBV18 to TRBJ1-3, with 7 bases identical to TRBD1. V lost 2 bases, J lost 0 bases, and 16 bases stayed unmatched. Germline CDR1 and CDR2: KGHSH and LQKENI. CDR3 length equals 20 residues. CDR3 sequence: CASSPGRTGALLLSGNTIYF. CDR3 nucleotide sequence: TGTGCCAGCTCACCAGGAAGAACAGGGGCTCTCCTACTCTCTGGAAACACCATATATTTT.

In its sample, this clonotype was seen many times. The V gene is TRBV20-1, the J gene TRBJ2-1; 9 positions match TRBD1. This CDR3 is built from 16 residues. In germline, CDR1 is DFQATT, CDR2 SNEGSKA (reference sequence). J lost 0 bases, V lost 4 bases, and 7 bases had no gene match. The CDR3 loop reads CSAIAGTGSSYNEQFF. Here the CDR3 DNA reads TGCAGTGCTATTGCCGGGACAGGGAGCTCCTACAATGAGCAGTTCTTC.

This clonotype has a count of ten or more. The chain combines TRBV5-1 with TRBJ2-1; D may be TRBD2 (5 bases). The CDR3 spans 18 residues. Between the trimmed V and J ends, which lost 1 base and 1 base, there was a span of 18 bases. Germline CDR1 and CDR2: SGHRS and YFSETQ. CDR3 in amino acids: CASSLNGWTVGSYNEQFF. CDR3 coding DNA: TGCGCCAGCAGCTTGAATGGATGGACTGTTGGTTCCTACAATGAGCAGTTCTTC.

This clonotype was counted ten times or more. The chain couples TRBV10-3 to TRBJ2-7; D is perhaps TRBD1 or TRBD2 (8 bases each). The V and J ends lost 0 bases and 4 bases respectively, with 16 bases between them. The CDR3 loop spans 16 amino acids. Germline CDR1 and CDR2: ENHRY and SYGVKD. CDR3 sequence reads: CAISESGQAGGYEQYF. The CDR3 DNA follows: TGTGCCATCAGTGAGTCGGGACAGGCGGGAGGTTACGAGCAGTACTTC.

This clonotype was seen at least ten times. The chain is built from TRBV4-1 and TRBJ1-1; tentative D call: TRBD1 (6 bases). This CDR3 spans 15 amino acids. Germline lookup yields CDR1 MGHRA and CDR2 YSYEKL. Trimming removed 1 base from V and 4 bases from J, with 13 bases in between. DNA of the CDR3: TGCGCCAGCAGCCAAGGGCCGGGGGCGAGCACTGAAGCTTTCTTT. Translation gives CASSQGPGASTEAFF.

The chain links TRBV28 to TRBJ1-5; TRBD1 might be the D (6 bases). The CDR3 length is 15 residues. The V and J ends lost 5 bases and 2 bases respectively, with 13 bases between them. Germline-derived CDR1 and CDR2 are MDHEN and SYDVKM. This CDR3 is CASSQQGGGNQPQHF. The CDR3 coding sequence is TGTGCCAGCAGTCAACAGGGAGGAGGCAATCAGCCCCAGCATTTT.

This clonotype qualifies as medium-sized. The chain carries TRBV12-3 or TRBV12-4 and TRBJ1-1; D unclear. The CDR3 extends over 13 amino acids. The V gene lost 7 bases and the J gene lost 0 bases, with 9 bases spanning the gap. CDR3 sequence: CASIPTVNTEAFF. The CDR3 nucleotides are TGTGCCAGCATCCCAACGGTGAACACTGAAGCTTTCTTT.

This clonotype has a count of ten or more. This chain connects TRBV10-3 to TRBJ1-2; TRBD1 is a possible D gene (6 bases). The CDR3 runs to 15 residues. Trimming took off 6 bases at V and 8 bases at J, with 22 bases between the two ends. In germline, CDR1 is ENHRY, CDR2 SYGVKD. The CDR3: CAISQGRDRRDGYTF. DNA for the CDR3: TGTGCCATCAGCCAGGGTCGTGACAGGAGGGACGGCTACACCTTC.

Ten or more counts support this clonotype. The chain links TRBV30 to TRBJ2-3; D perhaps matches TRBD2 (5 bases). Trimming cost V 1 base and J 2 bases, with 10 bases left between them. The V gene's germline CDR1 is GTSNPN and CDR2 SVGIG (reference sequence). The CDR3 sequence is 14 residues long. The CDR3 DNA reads TGTGCCTGGAGTGCGGTTGACTACACAGATACGCAGTATTTT. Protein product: CAWSAVDYTDTQYF.

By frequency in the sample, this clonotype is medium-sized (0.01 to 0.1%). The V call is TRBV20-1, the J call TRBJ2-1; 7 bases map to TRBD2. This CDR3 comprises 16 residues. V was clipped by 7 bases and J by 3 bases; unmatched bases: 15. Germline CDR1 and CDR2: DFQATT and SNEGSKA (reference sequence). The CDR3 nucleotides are TGCAGTGTCATAAAACCTGCTAGCGGCGGCTACAATGAGCAGTTCTTC. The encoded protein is CSVIKPASGGYNEQFF.

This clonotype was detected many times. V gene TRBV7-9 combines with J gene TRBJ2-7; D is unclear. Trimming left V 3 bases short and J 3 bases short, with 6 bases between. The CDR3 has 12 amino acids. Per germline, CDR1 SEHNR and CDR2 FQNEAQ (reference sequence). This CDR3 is CASSFANYEQYF. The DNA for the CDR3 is TGTGCCAGCAGCTTCGCTAACTACGAGCAGTACTTC.

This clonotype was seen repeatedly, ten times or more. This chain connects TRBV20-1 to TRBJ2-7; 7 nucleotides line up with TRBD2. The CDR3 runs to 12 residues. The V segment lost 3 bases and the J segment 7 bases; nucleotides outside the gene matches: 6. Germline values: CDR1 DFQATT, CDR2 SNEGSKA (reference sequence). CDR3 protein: CSASPSGTEQYF. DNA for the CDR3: TGCAGTGCTAGTCCTAGCGGTACGGAGCAGTACTTC.

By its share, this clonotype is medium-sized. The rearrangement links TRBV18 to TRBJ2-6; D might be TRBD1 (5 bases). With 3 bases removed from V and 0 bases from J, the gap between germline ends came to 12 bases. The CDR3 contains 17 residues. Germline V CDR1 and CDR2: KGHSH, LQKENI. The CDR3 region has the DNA TGTGCCAGCTCACCTTATCAGGGTGGCTCTGGGGCCAACGTCCTGACTTTC. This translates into CASSPYQGGSGANVLTF. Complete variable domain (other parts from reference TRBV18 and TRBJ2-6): NAGVMQNPRHLVRRRGQEARLRCSPMKGHSHVYWYRQLPEEGLKFMVYLQKENIIDESGMPKERFSAEFPKEGPSILRIQQVVRGDSAAYFCASSPYQGGSGANVLTFGAGSRLTVL.

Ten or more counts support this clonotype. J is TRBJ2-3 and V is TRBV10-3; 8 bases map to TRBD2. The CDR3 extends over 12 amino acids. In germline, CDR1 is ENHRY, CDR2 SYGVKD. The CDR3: CATAGGEDTQYF. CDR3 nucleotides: TGTGCTACCGCGGGGGGCGAAGATACGCAGTATTTT.

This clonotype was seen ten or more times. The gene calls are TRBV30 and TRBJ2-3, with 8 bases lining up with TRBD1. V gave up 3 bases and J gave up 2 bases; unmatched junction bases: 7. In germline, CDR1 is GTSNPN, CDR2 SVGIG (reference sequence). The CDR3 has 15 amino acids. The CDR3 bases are TGTGCCTGGAGACGCGACAGGGGACTCACAGATACGCAGTATTTT. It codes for CAWRRDRGLTDTQYF.

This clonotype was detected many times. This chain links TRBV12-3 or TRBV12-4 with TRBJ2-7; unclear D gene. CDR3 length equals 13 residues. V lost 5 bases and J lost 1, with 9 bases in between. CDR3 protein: CASSPGFSYEQYF. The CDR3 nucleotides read TGTGCCAGCAGTCCAGGATTTTCCTACGAGCAGTACTTC.

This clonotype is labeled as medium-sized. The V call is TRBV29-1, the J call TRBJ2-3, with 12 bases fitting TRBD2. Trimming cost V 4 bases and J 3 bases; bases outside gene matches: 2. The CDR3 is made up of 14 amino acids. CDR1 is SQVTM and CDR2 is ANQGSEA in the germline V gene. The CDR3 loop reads CSVASGRATDTQYF. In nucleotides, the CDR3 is TGCAGCGTTGCTAGCGGGAGGGCTACAGATACGCAGTATTTT.